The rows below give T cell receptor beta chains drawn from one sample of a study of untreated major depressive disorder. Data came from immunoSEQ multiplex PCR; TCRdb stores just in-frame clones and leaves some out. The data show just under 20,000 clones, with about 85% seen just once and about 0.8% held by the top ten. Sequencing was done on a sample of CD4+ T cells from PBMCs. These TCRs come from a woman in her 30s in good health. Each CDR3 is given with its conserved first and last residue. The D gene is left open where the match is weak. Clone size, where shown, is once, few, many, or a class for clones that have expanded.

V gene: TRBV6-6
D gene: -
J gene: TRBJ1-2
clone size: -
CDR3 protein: CASHTGAYGYTF
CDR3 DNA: TGTGCCAGCCACACAGGTGCCTATGGCTACACCTTC

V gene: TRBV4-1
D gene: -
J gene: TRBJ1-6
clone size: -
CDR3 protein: CASSQDLPGRSPLHF
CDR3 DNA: TGCGCCAGCAGCCAAGATCTCCCGGGTCGGTCACCCCTCCACTTT

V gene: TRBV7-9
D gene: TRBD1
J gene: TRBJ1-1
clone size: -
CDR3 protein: CASSAGTANTEAFF
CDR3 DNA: TGTGCCAGCAGCGCGGGGACAGCGAACACTGAAGCTTTCTTT

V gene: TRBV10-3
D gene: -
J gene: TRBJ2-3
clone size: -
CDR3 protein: CAIRSSRTDTQYF
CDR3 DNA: TGTGCCATCAGATCAAGCCGCACAGATACGCAGTATTTT

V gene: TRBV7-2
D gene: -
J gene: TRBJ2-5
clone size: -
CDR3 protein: CASSPGTGETQYF
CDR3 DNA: TGTGCCAGCAGCCCCGGGACTGGAGAGACCCAGTACTTC

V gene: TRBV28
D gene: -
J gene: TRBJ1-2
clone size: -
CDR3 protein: CASKLRVSGYTF
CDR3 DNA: TGTGCCAGCAAATTACGTGTAAGTGGCTACACCTTC

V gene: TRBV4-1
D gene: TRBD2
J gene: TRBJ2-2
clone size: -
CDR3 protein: CASTLSGRNGELFF
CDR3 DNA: TGCGCCAGCACGCTTAGCGGGAGGAACGGGGAGCTGTTTTTT

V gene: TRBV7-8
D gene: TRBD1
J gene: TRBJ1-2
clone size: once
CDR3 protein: CASSLVTGGNGYTF
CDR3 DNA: TGTGCCAGCAGCTTAGTTACAGGGGGGAATGGCTACACCTTC

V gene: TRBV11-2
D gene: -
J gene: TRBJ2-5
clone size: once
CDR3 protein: CASSLVRGDDQETQYF
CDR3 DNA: TGTGCCAGCAGCTTAGTGAGAGGGGATGACCAAGAGACCCAGTACTTC

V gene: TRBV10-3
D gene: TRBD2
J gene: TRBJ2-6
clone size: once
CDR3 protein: CAISPVDQRGAGANVLTF
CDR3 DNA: TGTGCCATCAGCCCCGTGGATCAGCGGGGTGCCGGGGCCAACGTCCTGACTTTC

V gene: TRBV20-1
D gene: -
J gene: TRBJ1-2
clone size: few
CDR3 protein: CSATGLYGYTF
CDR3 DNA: TGCAGTGCTACGGGACTCTATGGCTACACCTTC

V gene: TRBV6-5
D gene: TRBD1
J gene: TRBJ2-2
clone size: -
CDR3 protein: CASRGQPGAGELFF
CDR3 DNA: TGTGCCAGCCGGGGACAGCCGGGCGCCGGGGAGCTGTTTTTT

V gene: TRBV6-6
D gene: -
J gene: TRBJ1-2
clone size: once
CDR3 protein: CASSASTSSYGYTF
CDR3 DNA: TGTGCCAGCAGTGCCTCGACATCCTCCTATGGCTACACCTTC

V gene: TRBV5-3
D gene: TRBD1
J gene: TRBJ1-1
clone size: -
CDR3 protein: CARSPKAAGGREAFF
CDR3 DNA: TGTGCCAGAAGCCCGAAAGCGGCAGGGGGCCGTGAAGCTTTCTTT

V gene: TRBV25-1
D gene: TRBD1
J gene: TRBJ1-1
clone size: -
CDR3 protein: CASTASRTGEAFF
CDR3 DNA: TGTGCCAGCACGGCCTCCAGGACAGGGGAGGCTTTCTTT

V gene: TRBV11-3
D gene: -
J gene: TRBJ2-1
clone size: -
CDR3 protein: CASSFRPYNEQFF
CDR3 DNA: TGTGCCAGCAGCTTTAGACCGTACAATGAGCAGTTCTTC

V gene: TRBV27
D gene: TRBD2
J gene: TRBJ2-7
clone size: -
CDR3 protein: CATKSGLAIHEQYF
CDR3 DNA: TGTGCCACGAAATCTGGACTAGCGATTCACGAGCAGTACTTC

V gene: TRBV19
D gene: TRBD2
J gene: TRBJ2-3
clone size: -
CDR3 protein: CASSMGFGAGGSDTQYF
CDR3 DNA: TGTGCCAGTAGTATGGGATTTGGAGCGGGAGGCTCAGATACGCAGTATTTT

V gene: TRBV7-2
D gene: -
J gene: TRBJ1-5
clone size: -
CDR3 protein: CASSSFGGRISNQPQHF
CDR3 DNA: TGTGCCAGCAGCTCCTTTGGGGGGAGGATTAGCAATCAGCCCCAGCATTTT

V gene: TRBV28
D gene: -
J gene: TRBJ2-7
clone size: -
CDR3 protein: CASRTAPVGGEQYF
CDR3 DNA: TGTGCCAGCAGAACCGCCCCGGTCGGGGGCGAGCAGTACTTC

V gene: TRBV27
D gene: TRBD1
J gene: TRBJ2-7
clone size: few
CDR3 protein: CASTSLKTGVLYEQYF
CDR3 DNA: TGTGCCAGCACCTCTCTCAAGACAGGGGTTCTTTACGAGCAGTACTTC

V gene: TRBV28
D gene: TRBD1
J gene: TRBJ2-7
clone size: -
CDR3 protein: CASSLTGGAYEQYF
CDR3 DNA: TGTGCCAGCAGCTTAACAGGGGGCGCGTACGAGCAGTACTTC

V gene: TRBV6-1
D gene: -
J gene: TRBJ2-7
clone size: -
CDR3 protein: CASSAEMSYEQYF
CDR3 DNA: TGTGCCAGCAGTGCCGAAATGTCCTACGAGCAGTACTTC

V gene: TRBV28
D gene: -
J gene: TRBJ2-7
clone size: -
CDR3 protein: CASTQPSTGPRGEQYF
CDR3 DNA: TGTGCCAGCACCCAACCCTCAACCGGGCCCCGAGGGGAGCAGTACTTC

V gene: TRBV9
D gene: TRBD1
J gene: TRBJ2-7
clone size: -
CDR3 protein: CASSTGQVTYEQYF
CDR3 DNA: TGTGCCAGCAGCACGGGACAGGTGACCTACGAGCAGTACTTC

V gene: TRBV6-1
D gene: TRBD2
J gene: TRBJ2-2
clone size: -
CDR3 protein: CASVSGVSTGELFF
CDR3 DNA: TGTGCCAGCGTTAGCGGGGTGAGCACCGGGGAGCTGTTTTTT

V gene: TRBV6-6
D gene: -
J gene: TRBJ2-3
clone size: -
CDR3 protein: CASSYSPDSTDTQYF
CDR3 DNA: TGTGCCAGCAGTTACTCGCCAGATAGCACAGATACGCAGTATTTT

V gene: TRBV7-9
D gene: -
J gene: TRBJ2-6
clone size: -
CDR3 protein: CASSLGVNYGANVLTF
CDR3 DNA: TGTGCCAGCAGCTTAGGTGTGAACTATGGGGCCAACGTCCTGACTTTC

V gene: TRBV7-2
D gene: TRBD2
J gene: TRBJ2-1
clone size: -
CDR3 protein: CASSLGSSGLSNEQFF
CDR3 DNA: TGTGCCAGCAGCTTAGGTTCTAGCGGGTTATCAAATGAGCAGTTCTTC

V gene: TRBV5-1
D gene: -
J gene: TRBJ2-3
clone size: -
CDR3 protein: CASSPGSLGRGTQYF
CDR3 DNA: TGCGCCAGCAGCCCGGGAAGCCTAGGTAGGGGTACGCAGTATTTT

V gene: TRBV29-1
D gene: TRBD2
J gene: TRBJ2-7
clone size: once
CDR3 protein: CTARGLAGGGRYEQYF
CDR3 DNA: TGCACCGCCCGAGGACTAGCGGGAGGAGGTCGCTACGAGCAGTACTTC

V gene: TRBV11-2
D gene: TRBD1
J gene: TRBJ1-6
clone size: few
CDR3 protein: CASSSNRGNSPLHF
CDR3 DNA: TGTGCCAGCAGCTCGAACAGGGGGAATTCACCCCTCCACTTT

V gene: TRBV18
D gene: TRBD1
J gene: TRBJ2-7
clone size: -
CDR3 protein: CASSPLMSGGSYEQYF
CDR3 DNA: TGTGCCAGCTCACCACTTATGTCAGGGGGTTCCTACGAGCAGTACTTC

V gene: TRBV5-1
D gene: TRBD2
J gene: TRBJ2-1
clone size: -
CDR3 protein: CASSPGLAGGPYNEQFF
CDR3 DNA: TGCGCCAGCAGCCCGGGACTAGCGGGAGGGCCCTACAATGAGCAGTTCTTC

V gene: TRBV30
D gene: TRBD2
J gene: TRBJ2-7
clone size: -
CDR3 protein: CAWSVLGLAGYEQYF
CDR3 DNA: TGTGCCTGGAGTGTACTCGGGCTAGCGGGATACGAGCAGTACTTC

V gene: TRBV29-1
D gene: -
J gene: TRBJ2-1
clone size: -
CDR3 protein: CSVSRDYNEQFF
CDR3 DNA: TGCAGCGTTTCCCGTGACTACAATGAGCAGTTCTTC

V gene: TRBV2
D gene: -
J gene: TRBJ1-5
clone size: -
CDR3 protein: CASSNQAGNQPQHF
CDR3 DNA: TGTGCCAGCAGCAACCAGGCGGGCAATCAGCCCCAGCATTTT

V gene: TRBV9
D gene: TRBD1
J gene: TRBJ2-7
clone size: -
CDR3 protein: CASSGDRGGGYEQYF
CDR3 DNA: TGTGCCAGCAGCGGTGACAGGGGAGGAGGATACGAGCAGTACTTC

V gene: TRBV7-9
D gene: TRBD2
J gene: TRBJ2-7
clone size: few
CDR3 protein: CASSSGTSGRFSYEQYF
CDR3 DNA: TGTGCCAGCAGCTCTGGGACTAGCGGGAGGTTCTCCTACGAGCAGTACTTC

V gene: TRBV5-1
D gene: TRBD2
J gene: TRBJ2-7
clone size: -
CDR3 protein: CASSTTSGSFYEQYF
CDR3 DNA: TGCGCCAGCAGCACCACTAGCGGGAGCTTCTACGAGCAGTACTTC

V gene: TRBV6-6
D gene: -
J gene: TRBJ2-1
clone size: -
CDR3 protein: CASSYRGGSHEQFF
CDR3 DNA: TGTGCCAGCAGTTACAGGGGGGGGTCCCATGAGCAGTTCTTC

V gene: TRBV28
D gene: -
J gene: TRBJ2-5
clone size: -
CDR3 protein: CASSQGHLRETQYF
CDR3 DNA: TGTGCCAGCAGTCAGGGACACCTGCGAGAGACCCAGTACTTC

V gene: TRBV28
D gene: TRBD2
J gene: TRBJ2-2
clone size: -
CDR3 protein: CASRRELTGELFF
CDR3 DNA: TGTGCCAGCAGGCGGGAGTTGACCGGGGAGCTGTTTTTT